The clone carrying this T cell receptor beta chain has just a few counts. The entry originates in a study of T cells in Graves' hyperthyroidism and ophthalmopathy. From RNA transcripts, TCR beta CDR3 regions were amplified. An initial round of RT-PCR targeting the TCR CDR3 relied on the HTBI primer set. Each CDR3 protein is one row after TCRdb ran MiXCR on the multiplex PCR reads. The sample contains around 350,000 distinct CDR3 sequences, 15% to 18% of which appear only once. The receptor comes from a young woman with Graves' hyperthyroidism that later progressed to Graves' ophthalmopathy. Material for sequencing was blood.

In nucleotides, the CDR3 is TGTGCCAGCAGCCCGGGACAGGGAGGCGGAAGCTCCTACGAGCAGTACTTC. It codes for CASSPGQGGGSSYEQYF. J is TRBJ2-7 and V is TRBV6-1; 9 bases match TRBD1. This CDR3 has 17 residues. Germline CDR1 MNHNS, CDR2 SASEGT. V dropped 6 bases and J dropped 0; count of bases not matched to a gene: 12.